Listed below are T cell receptor beta chains from one sample, sequenced in a study of T cell responses to AZD1222 COVID-19 vaccine. TCRdb's table, derived via immunoSEQ multiplex PCR, lists solely in-frame clones and lacks some. Here the sample spans some 150,000 clones, approximately 90% being singletons. Sequences were derived from peripheral blood, sampled on day 0 of AZD1222 vaccination. The receptors were gathered from an adult in good health. Both conserved end residues are part of each CDR3. A D gene is named only where the DNA matches it firmly. The size of a clone is reported for some rows only, either as once, few or many, or as a class for expanded clones.

j_call cdr3_length clone_size v_call d_call cdr3_aa cdr3_nt
TRBJ1-1 14 . TRBV6-5 . CASSGRWINTEAFF TGTGCCAGCAGCGGACGGTGGATAAACACTGAAGCTTTCTTT
TRBJ1-5 15 . TRBV29-1 TRBD1 CSVAPGTGDNQPQHF TGCAGCGTTGCCCCCGGGACAGGGGACAATCAGCCCCAGCATTTT
TRBJ2-7 15 . TRBV4-1 . CASSQVGRLNYEQYF TGCGCCAGCAGCCAAGTTGGCAGGCTAAACTACGAGCAGTACTTC
TRBJ2-7 16 . TRBV6-5 . CASSYSSGDATYEQYF TGTGCCAGCAGTTACTCGAGTGGGGACGCGACCTACGAGCAGTACTTC
TRBJ1-1 15 . TRBV30 . CAWSVRVLTGTEAFF TGTGCCTGGAGTGTACGGGTCCTCACTGGGACTGAAGCTTTCTTT
TRBJ2-4 17 . TRBV6-1 . CASSEHSTSGAKNIQYF TGTGCCAGCAGTGAACACTCCACCTCCGGCGCCAAAAACATTCAGTACTTC
TRBJ2-6 16 once TRBV6-2/TRBV6-3 . CASSYPRGSGANVLTF TGTGCCAGCAGTTACCCCAGGGGCTCTGGGGCCAACGTCCTGACTTTC
TRBJ2-3 15 . TRBV5-4 TRBD1 CASNSQGQGTDTQYF TGTGCCAGCAACTCCCAGGGACAGGGAACGGATACGCAGTATTTT
TRBJ1-1 13 few TRBV27 TRBD1 CATRDRANTEAFF TGTGCCACCAGGGACAGGGCGAACACTGAAGCTTTCTTT
TRBJ1-1 15 . TRBV5-4 . CASSLGNLWETEAFF TGTGCCAGCAGCTTGGGGAACCTGTGGGAAACTGAAGCTTTCTTT
TRBJ1-2 12 . TRBV28 . CASSGGSYGYTF TGTGCCAGTAGTGGGGGGAGCTATGGCTACACCTTC
TRBJ2-2 17 once TRBV4-1 TRBD2 CASSQQSGGAYTGELFF TGCGCCAGCAGCCAACAAAGCGGGGGGGCCTATACCGGGGAGCTGTTTTTT
TRBJ1-6 17 few TRBV4-3 . CASSQEPIKDYNSPLHF TGCGCCAGCAGCCAAGAGCCGATAAAAGACTATAATTCACCCCTCCACTTT
TRBJ1-5 16 . TRBV6-5 . CASSYGPTFRPGPQHF TGTGCCAGCAGTTACGGGCCCACCTTCCGCCCGGGGCCCCAGCATTTT
TRBJ1-5 17 . TRBV19 . CASSTGLGSVGNQPQHF TGTGCCAGTAGTACCGGTCTAGGATCGGTAGGCAATCAGCCCCAGCATTTT
TRBJ2-2 16 . TRBV7-2 TRBD2 CASSSRPGGNTGELFF TGTGCCAGCAGCTCAAGACCGGGGGGGAACACCGGGGAGCTGTTTTTT
TRBJ2-2 12 . TRBV29-1 TRBD1 CSVRDRAGELFF TGCAGCGTTCGCGACAGGGCCGGGGAGCTGTTTTTT
TRBJ1-2 15 . TRBV28 TRBD1 CASSLLGTGSYGYTF TGTGCCAGCAGTTTATTGGGGACAGGGAGCTATGGCTACACCTTC
TRBJ1-2 12 . TRBV28 . CASIAGAGGYTF TGTGCCAGCATTGCAGGGGCCGGGGGCTACACCTTC
TRBJ1-2 15 . TRBV4-3 TRBD1 CASSQGTQGASGYTF TGCGCCAGCAGCCAAGGTACACAGGGGGCGTCAGGCTACACCTTC
TRBJ2-3 18 . TRBV6-2/TRBV6-3 TRBD2 CASSYEPSGGLSTDTQYF TGTGCCAGCAGTTATGAGCCTAGCGGGGGACTTAGCACAGATACGCAGTATTTT
TRBJ1-4 15 . TRBV5-1 TRBD1 CASSLGDSFNEKLFF TGCGCCAGCAGCTTGGGGGACAGCTTTAATGAAAAACTGTTTTTT
TRBJ1-6 14 . TRBV4-3 . CASSQVRINSPLHF TGCGCCAGCAGCCAAGTGAGAATAAATTCACCCCTCCACTTT
TRBJ2-7 13 . TRBV10-3 TRBD1 CATARGQGDEQYF TGTGCCACCGCCAGGGGACAGGGGGACGAGCAGTACTTC
TRBJ1-2 13 . TRBV28 TRBD1 CASSSGQGFGYTF TGTGCCAGCAGCTCCGGACAGGGCTTTGGCTACACCTTC
TRBJ2-2 11 . TRBV28 . CASSLSGELFF TGTGCCAGCAGTTTAAGCGGGGAGCTGTTTTTT
TRBJ1-1 16 . TRBV4-2 TRBD1 CASSHGDRGMNTEAFF TGTGCCAGCAGCCATGGGGACAGAGGTATGAACACTGAAGCTTTCTTT
TRBJ1-2 13 . TRBV7-9 . CASTPGGSGGYTF TGTGCCAGCACCCCTGGGGGATCCGGTGGCTACACCTTC
TRBJ1-2 13 . TRBV7-2 . CASSPGPQKGYTF TGTGCCAGCAGCCCCGGCCCCCAGAAGGGCTACACCTTC
TRBJ1-2 13 . TRBV6-2/TRBV6-3 . CASSYGRDRGYTF TGTGCCAGCAGTTACGGCAGGGACCGCGGCTACACCTTC
TRBJ1-1 14 . TRBV28 TRBD1 CASSIQGVLFEAFF TGTGCCAGCAGTATACAGGGGGTCCTCTTTGAAGCTTTCTTT
TRBJ1-2 15 once TRBV6-5 . CATRPEARGGYGYTF TGTGCCACCCGTCCGGAGGCTCGAGGGGGCTATGGCTACACCTTC
TRBJ2-7 15 . TRBV5-1 TRBD2 CASSLGGGQSYEQYF TGCGCCAGCAGCTTGGGCGGGGGGCAGTCCTACGAGCAGTACTTC
TRBJ1-1 13 . TRBV24-1 . CATSDSFGREAFF TGTGCCACCAGTGATTCTTTTGGCAGAGAAGCTTTCTTT
TRBJ2-2 15 . TRBV18 TRBD2 CASSPPQRGSGELFF TGTGCCAGCTCACCACCGCAGCGGGGATCCGGGGAGCTGTTTTTT
TRBJ1-2 11 few TRBV28 . CASSPNHGYTF TGTGCCAGCAGCCCCAATCACGGCTACACCTTC
TRBJ1-3 16 . TRBV19 . CASTPGRRFSGTTIYF TGTGCCAGTACCCCAGGGAGGCGGTTCTCTGGAACCACCATATATTTT
TRBJ1-6 16 . TRBV19 . CASRTDLGLRNSPLHF TGTGCCAGTAGAACCGACCTAGGGCTTAGAAATTCACCCCTCCACTTT
TRBJ1-5 15 . TRBV6-5 . CASSPGLFSNQPQHF TGTGCCAGCAGCCCGGGACTGTTTAGCAATCAGCCCCAGCATTTT
TRBJ2-2 14 . TRBV5-1 . CASSSSWGTGELFF TGCGCCAGCAGCTCAAGTTGGGGCACCGGGGAGCTGTTTTTT
TRBJ2-1 12 . TRBV3-1/TRBV3-2 . CASSHLGSEQFF TGTGCCAGCAGCCACCTCGGAAGTGAGCAGTTCTTC
TRBJ1-2 13 once TRBV2 . CASRLEAGPGYTF TGTGCCAGCAGACTAGAGGCAGGGCCCGGCTACACCTTC
TRBJ1-1 14 once TRBV3-1/TRBV3-2 . CASSPFSENTEAFF TGTGCCAGCAGCCCCTTTTCGGAAAACACTGAAGCTTTCTTT
TRBJ1-4 14 . TRBV15 . CATSRDVGQEKLFF TGTGCCACCAGCAGAGATGTGGGCCAAGAAAAACTGTTTTTT
TRBJ2-5 12 . TRBV10-3 . CAISEPGETQYF TGTGCCATCAGTGAGCCGGGGGAGACCCAGTACTTC
TRBJ1-1 13 . TRBV7-9 . CASSLTVRGEAFF TGTGCCAGCAGCTTAACAGTCAGGGGTGAAGCTTTCTTT
TRBJ2-1 16 . TRBV19 . CASSSWGASSYNEQFF TGTGCCAGTAGTTCATGGGGGGCCAGCTCCTACAATGAGCAGTTCTTC
TRBJ1-5 14 . TRBV6-2/TRBV6-3 . CASSLLAFNQPQHF TGTGCCAGCAGCCTACTAGCTTTCAATCAGCCCCAGCATTTT